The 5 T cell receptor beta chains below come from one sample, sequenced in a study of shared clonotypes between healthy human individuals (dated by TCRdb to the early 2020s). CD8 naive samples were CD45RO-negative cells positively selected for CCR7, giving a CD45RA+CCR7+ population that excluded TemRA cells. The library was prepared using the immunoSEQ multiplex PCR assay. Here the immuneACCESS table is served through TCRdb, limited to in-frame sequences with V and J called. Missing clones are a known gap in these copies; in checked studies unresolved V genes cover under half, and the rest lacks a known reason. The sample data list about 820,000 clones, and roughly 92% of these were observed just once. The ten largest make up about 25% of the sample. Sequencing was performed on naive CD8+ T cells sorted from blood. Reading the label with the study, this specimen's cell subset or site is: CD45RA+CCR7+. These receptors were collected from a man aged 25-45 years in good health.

The CDR3 region has the DNA TGCGCCAGCAGCTTTCGATCCGATTACGGGGCCGGAGGATCCTACAATGAGCAGTTCTTC. Residues: CASSFRSDYGAGGSYNEQFF. The chain links TRBV5-1 to TRBJ2-1; D assignment may be TRBD1 or TRBD2 (5 bases each). Germline lookup yields CDR1 SGHRS and CDR2 YFSETQ. CDR3 length equals 20 residues. Trimming removed 2 bases at V and 1 base at J, with 25 bases between.

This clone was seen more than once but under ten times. Here the CDR3 reads CATASGGYNEQFF. Written as DNA, the CDR3 is TGTGCCACCGCTAGCGGGGGCTACAATGAGCAGTTCTTC. This chain uses TRBV27 with TRBJ2-1; 10 bases agree with TRBD2. The CDR3 totals 13 residues. J was trimmed by 3 bases and V by 10 bases; bases with no gene match: 3. Germline loops: CDR1 MNHEY, CDR2 SMNVEV (reference sequence).

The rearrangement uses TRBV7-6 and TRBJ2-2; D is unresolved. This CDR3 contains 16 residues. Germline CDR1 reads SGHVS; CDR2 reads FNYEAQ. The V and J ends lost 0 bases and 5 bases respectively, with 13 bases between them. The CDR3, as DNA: TGTGCCAGCAGCTTAGCGCAGAATAGTCAGACCGGGGAGCTGTTTTTT. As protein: CASSLAQNSQTGELFF.

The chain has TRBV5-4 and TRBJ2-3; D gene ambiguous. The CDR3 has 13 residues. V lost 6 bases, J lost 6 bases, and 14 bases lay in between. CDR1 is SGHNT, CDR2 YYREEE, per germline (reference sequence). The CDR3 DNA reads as TGTGCCAGCATTTCCCCCGACGACGATACGCAGTATTTT. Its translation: CASISPDDDTQYF.

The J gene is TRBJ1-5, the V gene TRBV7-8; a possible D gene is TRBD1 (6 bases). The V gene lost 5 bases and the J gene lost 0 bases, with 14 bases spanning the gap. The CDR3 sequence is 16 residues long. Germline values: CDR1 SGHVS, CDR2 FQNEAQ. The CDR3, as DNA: TGTGCCAGCAGCACTCGGGACACTCATAGCAATCAGCCCCAGCATTTT. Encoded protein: CASSTRDTHSNQPQHF.